The next 7 T cell receptor beta chains were all read from a single sample in a study of spatial heterogeneity in lung cancer. TCRdb recomputed calls from the 5' RACE reads with MiXCR, one row per CDR3 protein. The sample shows about 120,000 distinct CDR3 sequences, 9.5% to 15% of them seen only once. The sample's time point: blood at routine non-recurrence follow-up after resection. Unsorted samples of tumor, nontumor lung or frozen PBMC had their whole RNA sequenced. This specimen consisted of PBMCs, obtained at follow-up. The origin of the receptors is a male donor with early-stage non-small cell lung cancer.

As regards this clonotype: One end of the junction fails to match germline, which may point to a read error. The genes are TRBV20-1 and TRBJ1-3, with no clear D. Germline CDR1 reads DFQATT; CDR2 reads SNEGSKA (reference sequence). The CDR3 totals 13 residues. The CDR3 here is CSARGYSGNTIYF. Written as DNA, the CDR3 is TGCAGTGCAAGAGGATACTCTGGAAACACCATATATTTT.

This clonotype was seen repeatedly, ten times or more. The rearrangement uses TRBV2 and TRBJ1-2; D is unclear. The CDR3 is 13 residues long. The V end lost 1 base, the J end lost 4 bases, and 7 bases lay between the germline ends. The germline gives CDR1 SNHLY, CDR2 FYNNEI. The CDR3 here is CASSEGSGYGYTF. The CDR3 DNA reads as TGTGCCAGCAGTGAAGGATCGGGCTATGGCTACACCTTC.

A few counts support this clonotype. V usage is TRBV11-3 and J usage is TRBJ2-1, with D possibly matching TRBD1 (5 bases). CDR3 length: 15 residues. The germline V gene encodes CDR1 SGHNT and CDR2 YENEEA. The V gene lost 5 bases and the J gene lost 4 bases, with 15 bases spanning the gap. The CDR3 DNA is TGTGCCAGCAGCCCTCGACAGAATCTTTACAATGAGCAGTTCTTC. This gives the protein CASSPRQNLYNEQFF.

The V call is TRBV29-1, the J call TRBJ1-2; 7 positions agree with TRBD1. J was trimmed by 5 bases and V by 5 bases; bases with no gene match: 20. Germline V gene sequence: CDR1 SQVTM, CDR2 ANQGSEA. The CDR3 spans 17 residues. The CDR3 loop is CSVRQGFELPGIYGYTF. In DNA form, the CDR3 reads TGCAGCGTTCGACAGGGTTTTGAACTACCCGGCATATATGGCTACACCTTC. The full variable domain, with the rest looked up from reference TRBV29-1 and TRBJ1-2, is SAVISQKPSRDICQRGTSLTIQCQVDSQVTMMFWYRQQPGQSLTLIATANQGSEATYESGFVIDKFPISRPNLTFSTLTVSNMSPEDSSIYLCSVRQGFELPGIYGYTFGSGTRLTVV.

This clonotype was seen many times. The V call is TRBV27, the J call TRBJ1-3; possible D gene TRBD1, 5 bases. From germline, CDR1 is MNHEY and CDR2 SMNVEV (reference sequence). V was shortened by 6 bases and J by 3 bases, with 9 bases between the two germline ends. CDR3 length equals 13 residues. CDR3 region: CASSEGIGNTIYF. The CDR3 bases are TGTGCCAGCAGCGAGGGGATTGGAAACACCATATATTTT.

In its sample, this clonotype was seen a few times. J is TRBJ2-2 and V is TRBV4-1; 8 bases line up with TRBD1. This CDR3 region has 16 residues. The V segment lost 0 bases and the J segment 7 bases; nucleotides outside the gene matches: 7. Germline V gives CDR1 MGHRA, CDR2 YSYEKL. DNA for the CDR3: TGCGCCAGCAGCCAAGAGGGGGCAGGGGGCGTCGGGGAGCTGTTTTTT. Translated, it gives CASSQEGAGGVGELFF.

The V gene is TRBV7-2, the J gene TRBJ2-7; 13 nucleotides agree with TRBD2. CDR3 size: 15 residues. The germline CDR1 and CDR2 sequences are SGHTA and FQGNSA. Trimming removed 4 bases from V and 3 bases from J; junction bases left unmatched: 3. As DNA, the CDR3 is TGTGCCAGCAGCTCCCGGACTAGCGGGGGCTACGAGCAGTACTTC. Translating it yields CASSSRTSGGYEQYF.